One sample yielded the 5 T cell receptor beta chains listed below, sequenced in a study of T cell responses to AZD1222 COVID-19 vaccine (dated by TCRdb to the early 2020s). Libraries were constructed by the immunoSEQ multiplex PCR assay. TCRdb retrieved this table from immuneACCESS and kept in-frame rearrangements only. Not all clones are present; in checked studies, unresolved V genes account for under half, and no reason is known for the remainder. This sample gives 120,000 or so clones in total; 65% to 90% of them show up just once. Of the sample, 6% to 8% falls within the top ten clones. According to the study, the label for this sample's time point signals: baseline before first vaccination. Sequencing was performed on peripheral blood, taken on day 0 of AZD1222 vaccination. Receptors originate from an adult in good health.

This clone was seen a few times. The V call is TRBV5-1, the J call TRBJ1-3; D may be TRBD1 (5 bases). The CDR3 sequence is 15 residues long. The V end lost 4 bases, the J end lost 2 bases, and 13 bases lay between the germline ends. The germline CDR1 and CDR2 sequences are SGHRS and YFSETQ. CDR3 sequence (DNA): TGCGCCAGCAGCGACCCCAGGGCTGCTGGAAACACCATATATTTT. It translates to CASSDPRAAGNTIYF.

The chain is built from TRBV29-1 and TRBJ2-7, with 8 bases matching TRBD2. CDR3 length equals 14 residues. The V gene end was trimmed by 0 bases and the J gene end by 2 bases; junction bases not matched to a gene: 3. Germline V gene data show CDR1 as SQVTM and CDR2 as ANQGSEA. DNA for the CDR3: TGCAGCGTTGAAGATCGGGGGGGAACCTACGAGCAGTACTTC. Its protein is CSVEDRGGTYEQYF.

CDR3 DNA: TGTGCCAGCAGGGCCCTTGGAAACACCATATATTTT. Its protein product is CASRALGNTIYF. The chain carries TRBV6-5 and TRBJ1-3; D remains unclear. Germline V gene sequence: CDR1 MNHEY, CDR2 SVGAGI. The V and J ends lost 6 bases and 3 bases respectively, with 6 bases between them. The CDR3 has 12 residues.

The chain links TRBV5-1 to TRBJ2-1, with D possibly matching TRBD2 (5 bases). Germline V gives CDR1 SGHRS, CDR2 YFSETQ. The CDR3 consists of 14 residues. The V gene lost 4 bases and the J gene lost 8 bases, with 16 bases spanning the gap. Here the CDR3 DNA reads TGCGCCAGCAGCCCCCTTCGGGGAGAGTATGAGCAGTTCTTC. Protein sequence: CASSPLRGEYEQFF.

This chain connects TRBV7-2 to TRBJ2-3; D gene uncertain. Trimming took 3 bases from V and 1 from J, leaving 5 bases between them. The CDR3 loop spans 13 amino acids. The germline CDR1 and CDR2 sequences are SGHTA and FQGNSA. The CDR3 sequence: CASSFRGTDTQYF. CDR3 sequence (DNA): TGTGCCAGCAGCTTTCGCGGCACAGATACGCAGTATTTT.